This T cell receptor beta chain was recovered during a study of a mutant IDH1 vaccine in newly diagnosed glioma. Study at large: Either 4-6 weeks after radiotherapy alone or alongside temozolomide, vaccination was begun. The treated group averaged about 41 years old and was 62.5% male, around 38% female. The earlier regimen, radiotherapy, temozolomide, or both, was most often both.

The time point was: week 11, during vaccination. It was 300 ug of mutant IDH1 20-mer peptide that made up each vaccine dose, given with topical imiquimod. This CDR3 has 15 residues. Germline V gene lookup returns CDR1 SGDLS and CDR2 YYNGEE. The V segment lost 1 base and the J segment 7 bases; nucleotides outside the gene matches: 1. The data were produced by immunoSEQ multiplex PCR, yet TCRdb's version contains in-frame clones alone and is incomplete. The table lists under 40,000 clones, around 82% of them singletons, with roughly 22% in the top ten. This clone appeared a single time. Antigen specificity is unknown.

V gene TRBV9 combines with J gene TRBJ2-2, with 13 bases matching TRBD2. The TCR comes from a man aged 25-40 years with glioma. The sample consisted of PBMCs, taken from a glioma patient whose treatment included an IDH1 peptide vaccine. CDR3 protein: CASSVTSGRVGELFF. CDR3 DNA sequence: TGTGCCAGCAGCGTAACTAGCGGGAGGGTCGGGGAGCTGTTTTTT. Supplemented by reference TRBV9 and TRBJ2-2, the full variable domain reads DSGVTQTPKHLITATGQRVTLRCSPRSGDLSVYWYQQSLDQGLQFLIQYYNGEERAKGNILERFSAQQFPDLHSELNLSSLELGDSALYFCASSVTSGRVGELFFGEGSRLTVL.